This entry concerns a single T cell receptor (beta chain). Its matching antigen is unknown. PCR amplification relied on 60 Vbeta primers (plus 13 Jbeta primers). Sequenced by immunoSEQ multiplex PCR; TCRdb stores in-frame clones only, minus some. The sample includes 80,000 to 100,000 clones, about 79% of them seen just once. This specimen belongs to a study of cytomegalovirus exposure and HLA in healthy donors. Study-wide results and caveats: Cytomegalovirus status was reportedly diagnosed by the classifier with high sensitivity and specificity.

Looked up from germline, CDR1 is LNHDA and CDR2 is SQIVND (reference sequence). The CDR3 extends over 16 amino acids. The ends lost 4 bases at V and 3 bases at J; junction bases unmatched: 4. Sequenced: PBMCs. The V gene is TRBV19, the J gene TRBJ2-1; 12 bases fit TRBD2. The clonotype originates from a male donor in good health and CMV-seropositive. DNA of the CDR3: TGTGCCAGTAGTAGATGGGGACTAGCGGGCTACAATGAGCAGTTCTTC. Its protein product is CASSRWGLAGYNEQFF.